The entry below gives a single T cell receptor beta chain sequence along with its context. The antigen remains unidentified. These data are taken from a study of response to subunit inactivated influenza vaccine. TCRdb re-analysed the RT-PCR reads in MiXCR, keeping a single row per CDR3 protein. The table has more than 450,000 distinct CDR3 sequences, 7.5% to 8.5% seen once; the top ten hold roughly 13%. Per the germline V gene, CDR1 is SGHTA and CDR2 is FQGNSA. This CDR3 is 15 amino acids long. The ends were cut back, 1 base at V and 2 bases at J, with 11 bases in the middle. The study, taken as a whole, reports: Each seasonal flu vaccination may recruit only limited new T cells, authors suggested.

This specimen was PBMCs from blood, taken less than 30 months after vaccination. V usage is TRBV7-2 and J usage is TRBJ1-2, with D maybe TRBD1 (5 bases). The sequence came from a man in his fifties or sixties who received an inactivated influenza vaccine. CDR3 sequence reads: CASSLGLAGNYGYTF. The CDR3 coding sequence is TGTGCCAGCAGCTTAGGTCTAGCAGGGAACTATGGCTACACCTTC.